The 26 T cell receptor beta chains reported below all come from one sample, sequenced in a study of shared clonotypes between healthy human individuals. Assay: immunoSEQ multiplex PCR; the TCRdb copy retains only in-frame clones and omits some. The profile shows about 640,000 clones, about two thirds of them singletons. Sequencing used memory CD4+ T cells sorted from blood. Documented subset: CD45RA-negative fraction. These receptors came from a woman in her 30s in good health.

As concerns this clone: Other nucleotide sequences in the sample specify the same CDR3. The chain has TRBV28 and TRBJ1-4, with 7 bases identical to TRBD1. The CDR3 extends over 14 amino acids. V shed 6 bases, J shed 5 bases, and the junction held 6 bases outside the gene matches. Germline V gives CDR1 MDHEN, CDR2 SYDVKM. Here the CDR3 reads CASRTGTANEKLFF. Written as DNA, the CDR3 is TGTGCCAGCAGGACCGGGACAGCGAATGAAAAACTGTTTTTT.

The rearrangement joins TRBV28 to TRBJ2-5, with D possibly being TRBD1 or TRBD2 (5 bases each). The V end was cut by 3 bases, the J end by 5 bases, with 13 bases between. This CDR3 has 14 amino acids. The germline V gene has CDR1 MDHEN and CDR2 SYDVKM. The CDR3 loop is CASSFFRGTETQYF. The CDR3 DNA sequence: TGTGCCAGCAGTTTTTTTCGGGGCACGGAGACCCAGTACTTC.

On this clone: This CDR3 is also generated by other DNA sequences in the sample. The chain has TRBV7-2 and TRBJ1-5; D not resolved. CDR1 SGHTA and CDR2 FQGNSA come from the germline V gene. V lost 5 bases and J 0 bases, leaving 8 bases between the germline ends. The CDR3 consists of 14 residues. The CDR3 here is CASSPYYSNQPQHF. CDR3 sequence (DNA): TGTGCCAGCAGCCCGTACTATAGCAATCAGCCCCAGCATTTT.

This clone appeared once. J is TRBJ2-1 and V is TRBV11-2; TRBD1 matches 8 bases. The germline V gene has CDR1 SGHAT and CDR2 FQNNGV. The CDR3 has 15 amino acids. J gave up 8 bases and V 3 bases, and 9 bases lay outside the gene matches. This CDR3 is CASSLSQGAWDEQFF. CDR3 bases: TGTGCCAGCAGCTTGAGTCAGGGGGCCTGGGATGAGCAGTTCTTC.

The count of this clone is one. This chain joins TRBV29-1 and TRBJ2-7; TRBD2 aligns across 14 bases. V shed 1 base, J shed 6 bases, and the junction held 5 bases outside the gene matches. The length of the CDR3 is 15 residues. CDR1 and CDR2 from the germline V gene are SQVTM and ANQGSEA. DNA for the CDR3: TGCAGCGTTGAAGGAGGACTAGCGGGAGGAACCGAGCAGTACTTC. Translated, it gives CSVEGGLAGGTEQYF.

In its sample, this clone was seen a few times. CDR3: CASSAGTGPYEQYF. The CDR3 DNA follows: TGTGCCAGCAGCGCCGGGACAGGGCCCTACGAGCAGTACTTC. The rearrangement links TRBV2 to TRBJ2-7; TRBD1 aligns across 9 bases. Germline loops: CDR1 SNHLY, CDR2 FYNNEI. V lost 6 bases, J lost 2 bases, and 5 bases stayed unmatched. The CDR3 is 14 amino acids.

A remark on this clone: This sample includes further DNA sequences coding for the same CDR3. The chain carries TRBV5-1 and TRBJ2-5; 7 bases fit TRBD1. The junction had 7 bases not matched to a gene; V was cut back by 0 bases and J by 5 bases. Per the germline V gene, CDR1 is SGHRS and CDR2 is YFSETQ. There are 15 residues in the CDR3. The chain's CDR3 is CASSLGDRDRETQYF. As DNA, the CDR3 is TGCGCCAGCAGCTTGGGTGACAGGGATCGGGAGACCCAGTACTTC.

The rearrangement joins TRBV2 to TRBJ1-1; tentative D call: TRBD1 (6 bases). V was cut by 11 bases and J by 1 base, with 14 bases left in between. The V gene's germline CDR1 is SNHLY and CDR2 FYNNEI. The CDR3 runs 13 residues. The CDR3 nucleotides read TGTGCCGGACGACAGGCGGAGAACACTGAAGCTTTCTTT. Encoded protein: CAGRQAENTEAFF.

The CDR3: CASSFQAASGNEQFF. The CDR3 coding sequence is TGCGCCAGCAGCTTCCAGGCGGCTAGCGGGAATGAGCAGTTCTTC. This chain connects TRBV5-1 to TRBJ2-1; 8 bases match TRBD2. CDR3 size: 15 residues. V shed 2 bases and J 7 bases; nucleotides not matched to a gene: 8. In germline, CDR1 is SGHRS, CDR2 YFSETQ. The whole variable domain, remainder taken from reference TRBV5-1 and TRBJ2-1, is KAGVTQTPRYLIKTRGQQVTLSCSPISGHRSVSWYQQTPGQGLQFLFEYFSETQRNKGNFPGRFSGRQFSNSRSEMNVSTLELGDSALYLCASSFQAASGNEQFFGPGTRLTVL.

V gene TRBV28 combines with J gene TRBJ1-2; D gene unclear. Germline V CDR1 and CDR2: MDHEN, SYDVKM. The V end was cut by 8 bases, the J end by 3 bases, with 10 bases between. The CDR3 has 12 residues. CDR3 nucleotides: TGTGCCAGCCGTGTCGACGACTATGGCTACACCTTC. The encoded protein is CASRVDDYGYTF.

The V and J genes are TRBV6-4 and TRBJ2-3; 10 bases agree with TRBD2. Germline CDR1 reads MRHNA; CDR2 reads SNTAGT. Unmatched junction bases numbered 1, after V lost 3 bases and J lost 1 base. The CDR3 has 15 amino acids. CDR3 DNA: TGTGCCAGCAGTGAAGGACTAGCGGGCACAGATACGCAGTATTTT. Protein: CASSEGLAGTDTQYF.

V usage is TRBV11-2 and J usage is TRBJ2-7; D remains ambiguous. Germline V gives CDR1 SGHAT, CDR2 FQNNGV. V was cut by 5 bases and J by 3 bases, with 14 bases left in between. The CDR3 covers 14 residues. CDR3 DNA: TGTGCCAGCAGCCAGACCCCTAATTACTACGAGCAGTACTTC. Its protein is CASSQTPNYYEQYF. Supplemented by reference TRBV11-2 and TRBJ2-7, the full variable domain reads EAGVAQSPRYKIIEKRQSVAFWCNPISGHATLYWYQQILGQGPKLLIQFQNNGVVDDSQLPKDRFSAERLKGVDSTLKIQPAKLEDSAVYLCASSQTPNYYEQYFGPGTRLTVT.

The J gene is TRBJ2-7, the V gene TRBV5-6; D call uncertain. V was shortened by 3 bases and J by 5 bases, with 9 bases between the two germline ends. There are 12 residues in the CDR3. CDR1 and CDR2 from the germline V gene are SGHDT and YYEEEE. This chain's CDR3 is CASSSPRHEQYF. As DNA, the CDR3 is TGTGCCAGCAGCTCCCCCCGCCACGAGCAGTACTTC.

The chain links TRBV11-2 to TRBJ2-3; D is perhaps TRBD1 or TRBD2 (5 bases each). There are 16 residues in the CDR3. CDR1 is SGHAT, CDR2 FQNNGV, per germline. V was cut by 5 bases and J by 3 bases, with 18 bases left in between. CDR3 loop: CASSPLKGRPTDTQYF. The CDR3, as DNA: TGTGCCAGCAGCCCGCTGAAGGGACGCCCGACAGATACGCAGTATTTT.

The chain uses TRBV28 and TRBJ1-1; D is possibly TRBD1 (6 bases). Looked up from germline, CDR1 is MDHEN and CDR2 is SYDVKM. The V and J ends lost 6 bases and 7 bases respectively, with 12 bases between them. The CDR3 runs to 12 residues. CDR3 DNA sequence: TGTGCCAGCAGCCAGGACAGCCTTGAAGCTTTCTTT. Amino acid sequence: CASSQDSLEAFF.

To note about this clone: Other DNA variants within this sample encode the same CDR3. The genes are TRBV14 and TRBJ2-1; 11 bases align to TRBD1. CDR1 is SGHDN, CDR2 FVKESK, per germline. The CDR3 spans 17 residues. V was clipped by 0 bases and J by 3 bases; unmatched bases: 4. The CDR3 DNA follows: TGTGCCAGCAGCCAAGATTTTGGGACAGGGGGCTACAATGAGCAGTTCTTC. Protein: CASSQDFGTGGYNEQFF.

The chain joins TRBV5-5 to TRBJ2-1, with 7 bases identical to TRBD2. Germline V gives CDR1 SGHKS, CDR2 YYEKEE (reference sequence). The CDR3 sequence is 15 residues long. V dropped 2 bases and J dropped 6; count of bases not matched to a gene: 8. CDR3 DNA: TGTGCCAGCAGCTTATCCTACCCGGGGGGCAATGAGCAGTTCTTC. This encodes CASSLSYPGGNEQFF.

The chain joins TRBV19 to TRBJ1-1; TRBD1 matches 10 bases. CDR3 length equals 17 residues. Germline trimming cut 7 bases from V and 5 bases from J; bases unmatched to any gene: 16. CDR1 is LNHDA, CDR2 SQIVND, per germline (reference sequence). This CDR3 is CASILGTGVFRVTEAFF. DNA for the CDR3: TGTGCCAGTATTCTCGGGACAGGGGTTTTTAGAGTGACTGAAGCTTTCTTT.

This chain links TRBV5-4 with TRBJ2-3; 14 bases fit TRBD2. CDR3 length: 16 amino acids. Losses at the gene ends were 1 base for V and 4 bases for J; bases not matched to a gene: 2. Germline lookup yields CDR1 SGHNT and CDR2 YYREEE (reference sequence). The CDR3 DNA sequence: TGTGCCAGCAGCTTGCGACTAGCGGGAGGGGCAGATACGCAGTATTTT. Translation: CASSLRLAGGADTQYF. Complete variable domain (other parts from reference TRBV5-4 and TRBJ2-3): ETGVTQSPTHLIKTRGQQVTLRCSSQSGHNTVSWYQQALGQGPQFIFQYYREEENGRGNFPPRFSGLQFPNYSSELNVNALELDDSALYLCASSLRLAGGADTQYFGPGTRLTVL.

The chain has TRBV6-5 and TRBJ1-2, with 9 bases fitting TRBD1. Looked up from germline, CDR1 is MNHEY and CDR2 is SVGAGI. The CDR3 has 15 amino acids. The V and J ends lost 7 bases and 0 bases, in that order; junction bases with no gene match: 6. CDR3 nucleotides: TGTGCCAGCAAACCGGACAGGGGAACTAACTATGGCTACACCTTC. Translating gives CASKPDRGTNYGYTF.

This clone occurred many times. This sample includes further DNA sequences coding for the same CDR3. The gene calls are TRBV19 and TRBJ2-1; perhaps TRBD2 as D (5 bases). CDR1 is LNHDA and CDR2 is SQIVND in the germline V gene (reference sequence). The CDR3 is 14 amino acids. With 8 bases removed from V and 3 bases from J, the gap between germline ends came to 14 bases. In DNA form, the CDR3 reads TGTGCCAGTGAAAGCGGTTACGACTACAATGAGCAGTTCTTC. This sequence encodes CASESGYDYNEQFF.

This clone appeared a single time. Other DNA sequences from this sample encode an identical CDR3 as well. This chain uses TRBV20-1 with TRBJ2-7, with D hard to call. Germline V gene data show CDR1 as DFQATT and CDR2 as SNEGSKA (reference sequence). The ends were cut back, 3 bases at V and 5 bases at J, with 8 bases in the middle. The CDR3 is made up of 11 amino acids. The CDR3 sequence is CSASRDHEQYF. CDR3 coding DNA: TGCAGTGCTAGTCGAGACCACGAGCAGTACTTC.

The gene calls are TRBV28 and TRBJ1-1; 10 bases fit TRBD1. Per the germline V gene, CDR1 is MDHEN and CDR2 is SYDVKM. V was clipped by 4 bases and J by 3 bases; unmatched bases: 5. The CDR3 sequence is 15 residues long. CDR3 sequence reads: CASSSRDRGYTEAFF. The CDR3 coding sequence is TGTGCCAGCAGTTCCCGGGACAGGGGATACACTGAAGCTTTCTTT. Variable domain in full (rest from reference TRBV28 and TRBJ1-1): DVKVTQSSRYLVKRTGEKVFLECVQDMDHENMFWYRQDPGLGLRLIYFSYDVKMKEKGDIPEGYSVSREKKERFSLILESASTNQTSMYLCASSSRDRGYTEAFFGQGTRLTVV.

CDR3 sequence reads: CASSLVGTEQYF. CDR3 sequence (DNA): TGTGCCAGCAGCCTAGTAGGGACAGAGCAGTACTTC. The chain is built from TRBV7-9 and TRBJ2-7, with D perhaps TRBD1 (6 bases). The CDR3 has 12 residues. Trimming removed 5 bases at V and 7 bases at J, with 12 bases between. Germline V lookup: CDR1 SEHNR, CDR2 FQNEAQ (reference sequence).

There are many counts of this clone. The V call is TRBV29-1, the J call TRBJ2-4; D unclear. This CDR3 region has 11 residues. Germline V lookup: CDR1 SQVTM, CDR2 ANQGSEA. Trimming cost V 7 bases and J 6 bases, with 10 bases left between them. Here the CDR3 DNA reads TGCAGCGCTGCCGATAGAAACATTCAGTACTTC. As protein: CSAADRNIQYF.

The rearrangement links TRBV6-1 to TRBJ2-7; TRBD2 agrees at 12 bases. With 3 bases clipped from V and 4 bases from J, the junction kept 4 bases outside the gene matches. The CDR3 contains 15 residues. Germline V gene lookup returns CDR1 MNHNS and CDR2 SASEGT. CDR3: CASSDLAGGPYEQYF. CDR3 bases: TGTGCCAGCAGTGACCTAGCGGGAGGGCCTTACGAGCAGTACTTC.